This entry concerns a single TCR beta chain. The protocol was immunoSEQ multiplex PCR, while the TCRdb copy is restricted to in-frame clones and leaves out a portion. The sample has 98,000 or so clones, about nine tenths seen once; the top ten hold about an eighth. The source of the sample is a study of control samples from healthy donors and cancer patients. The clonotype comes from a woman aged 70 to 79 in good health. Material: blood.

Here the CDR3 DNA reads TGTGCCAGCAGCTTAGCGGGAGTAAATCAAGAGACCCAGTACTTC. Its protein is CASSLAGVNQETQYF. The chain combines TRBV2 with TRBJ2-5; TRBD2 agrees at 9 bases. The V gene's germline CDR1 is SNHLY and CDR2 FYNNEI. The CDR3 length is 15 residues. V lost 6 bases to trimming and J lost 2 bases; unmatched junction nucleotides: 7.